These 20 T cell receptor beta chains came from one sample sequenced in a study of CD8 T cells in ankylosing spondylitis. Whole-study results and caveats: A motif in TCR beta, a set of seven to nine highly homologous variants, appeared characteristic of ankylosing spondylitis blood.

TCRdb recomputed calls from the 5' RACE reads with MiXCR, one row per CDR3 protein. The repertoire consists of about 450,000 distinct CDR3 sequences, with 25% to 30% occurring once and the leading ten covering roughly 0.8%. No antigen has been identified for these receptors. The sequenced material came from blood, either unsorted or a sorted T cell fraction (not recorded which). These receptors came from a male donor with ankylosing spondylitis.

CDR3 region: CASSFLAEDTQYF. In nucleotides, the CDR3 is TGTGCCAGCAGTTTCTTAGCGGAAGATACGCAGTATTTT. This chain uses TRBV27 with TRBJ2-3; maybe TRBD2 (6 bases). Germline V gives CDR1 MNHEY, CDR2 SMNVEV (reference sequence). Trimming took 3 bases from V and 5 from J, leaving 9 bases between them. CDR3 length equals 13 residues.

The chain is built from TRBV29-1 and TRBJ1-6; TRBD1 might be the D (5 bases). Trimming took 6 bases from V and 7 from J, leaving 13 bases between them. This CDR3 has 13 residues. Germline V lookup: CDR1 SQVTM, CDR2 ANQGSEA. CDR3 loop: CSVQGGGNSPLHF. For the CDR3, the DNA is TGCAGCGTCCAGGGAGGAGGCAATTCACCCCTCCACTTT.

The chain combines TRBV7-8 with TRBJ1-5, with 7 bases lining up with TRBD1. This CDR3 has 15 amino acids. Germline V gives CDR1 SGHVS, CDR2 FQNEAQ. The V gene end was trimmed by 5 bases and the J gene end by 2 bases; junction bases not matched to a gene: 6. CDR3 bases: TGTGCCAGCAGCCGGGGACAGCCCCGCAATCAGCCCCAGCATTTT. Protein product: CASSRGQPRNQPQHF.

This chain joins TRBV5-1 and TRBJ1-5, with no clear D. The length of the CDR3 is 13 residues. The germline V gene encodes CDR1 SGHRS and CDR2 YFSETQ. Between the trimmed V and J ends, which lost 4 bases and 6 bases, there was a span of 11 bases. The DNA for the CDR3 is TGCGCCAGCAGCCCCGGTCAAGGTCAGCCCCAGCATTTT. This gives the protein CASSPGQGQPQHF.

In its sample, this clonotype was seen a few times. The chain has TRBV12-3 or TRBV12-4 and TRBJ2-1; D unclear. This CDR3 is built from 13 residues. V gave up 6 bases and J gave up 5 bases, with 11 bases separating them. The CDR3 protein is CASSPVAHNEQFF. DNA of the CDR3: TGTGCCAGCAGCCCGGTAGCCCACAATGAGCAGTTCTTC.

The rearrangement uses TRBV5-1 and TRBJ2-2; a possible D gene is TRBD2 (5 bases). This CDR3 has 15 residues. The V end was cut by 0 bases, the J end by 4 bases, with 10 bases between. Germline V lookup: CDR1 SGHRS, CDR2 YFSETQ. The CDR3 sequence is CASSLAGGSTGELFF. The CDR3 DNA reads TGCGCCAGCAGCTTGGCCGGAGGCTCCACCGGGGAGCTGTTTTTT. Drawing the rest from reference TRBV5-1 and TRBJ2-2, the complete variable domain is KAGVTQTPRYLIKTRGQQVTLSCSPISGHRSVSWYQQTPGQGLQFLFEYFSETQRNKGNFPGRFSGRQFSNSRSEMNVSTLELGDSALYLCASSLAGGSTGELFFGEGSRLTVL.

The chain recombines TRBV7-8 with TRBJ1-2; D gene ambiguous. The germline gives CDR1 SGHVS, CDR2 FQNEAQ. The CDR3 extends over 15 amino acids. V dropped 2 bases and J dropped 4 bases, with 14 bases sitting between them. The CDR3 DNA reads as TGTGCCAGCAGCTTAAGGTCGTCGGGCGGCTATGGCTACACCTTC. Translation gives CASSLRSSGGYGYTF.

V is TRBV6-5 and J is TRBJ1-1, with D unclear. V shed 2 bases and J shed 2 bases, with 9 bases lying between them. Germline V gene lookup returns CDR1 MNHEY and CDR2 SVGAGI. The length of the CDR3 is 14 residues. CDR3 nucleotide sequence: TGTGCCAGCAGTTACCCGGCCCCTAACACTGAAGCTTTCTTT. Translated, it gives CASSYPAPNTEAFF.

In DNA form, the CDR3 reads TGTGCCAGCAGCCGGACAGGGGGGGACTACAATGAGCAGTTCTTC. Protein sequence: CASSRTGGDYNEQFF. V gene TRBV7-2 combines with J gene TRBJ2-1; 10 nucleotides align to TRBD1. In germline, CDR1 is SGHTA, CDR2 FQGNSA. The V gene end was trimmed by 5 bases and the J gene end by 3 bases; junction bases not matched to a gene: 4. CDR3 size: 15 residues.

The chain joins TRBV6-4 to TRBJ2-1; D gene uncertain. The V gene's germline CDR1 is MRHNA and CDR2 SNTAGT. The CDR3 is made up of 15 amino acids. Trimming stripped 2 bases from V and 0 bases from J, with 8 bases between. The CDR3 region is CASSDGGASYNEQFF. The CDR3 DNA follows: TGTGCCAGCAGTGACGGTGGCGCCTCCTACAATGAGCAGTTCTTC.

This clonotype has a handful of counts. The chain is built from TRBV7-2 and TRBJ1-1, with TRBD1 matching 9 bases. The germline V gene encodes CDR1 SGHTA and CDR2 FQGNSA. The CDR3 length is 15 residues. V was pared by 3 bases and J by 6 bases, with 8 bases of the junction left unmatched. The CDR3 is CASSFAGTGYSEAFF. As DNA, the CDR3 is TGTGCCAGCAGCTTTGCGGGGACAGGGTATTCTGAAGCTTTCTTT.

This clonotype has at least ten counts. CDR3 in amino acids: CASSYTFRDRNEKLFF. As DNA, the CDR3 is TGCGCCAGCAGCTATACATTCCGGGACAGAAATGAAAAACTGTTTTTT. This chain uses TRBV5-1 with TRBJ1-4; 7 nucleotides agree with TRBD1. The CDR3 is 16 residues long. The germline CDR1 and CDR2 sequences are SGHRS and YFSETQ. With V trimmed by 3 bases and J by 5 bases, 10 bases remained unmatched.

In this sample, this clonotype turned up a few times. The chain recombines TRBV5-1 with TRBJ2-5, with 8 bases lining up with TRBD1. Germline-derived CDR1 and CDR2 are SGHRS and YFSETQ. V lost 4 bases and J lost 5; bases outside the gene matches: 4. This CDR3 is 13 amino acids long. The CDR3 DNA sequence: TGCGCCAGCAGCCGGACAGGGACCGAGACCCAGTACTTC. Residues: CASSRTGTETQYF.

This clonotype has just a few counts. The chain uses TRBV3-1 and TRBJ1-1, with D maybe TRBD1 (5 bases). Trimming removed 6 bases from V and 0 bases from J, with 17 bases in between. The V gene's germline CDR1 is LGHDT and CDR2 YNNKEL (reference sequence). The CDR3 length is 16 residues. DNA of the CDR3: TGTGCCAGCAGAAGTCAGATGGGGCGGGTGAACACTGAAGCTTTCTTT. Translation: CASRSQMGRVNTEAFF.

This rearrangement joins TRBV20-1 to TRBJ1-5; 11 bases fit TRBD1. Losses at the gene ends were 6 bases for V and 6 bases for J; bases not matched to a gene: 7. Germline-derived CDR1 and CDR2 are DFQATT and SNEGSKA (reference sequence). CDR3 size: 14 residues. CDR3 DNA: TGCAGTGCGAGGACAGGGGGCGATATTCAGCCCCAGCATTTT. The encoded protein is CSARTGGDIQPQHF.

The rearrangement links TRBV27 to TRBJ2-1; the match to TRBD1 covers 8 bases. There are 15 residues in the CDR3. CDR1 is MNHEY and CDR2 is SMNVEV in the germline V gene (reference sequence). V dropped 2 bases and J dropped 8; count of bases not matched to a gene: 8. This chain's CDR3 is CASSLRWTGKDEQFF. CDR3 nucleotide sequence: TGTGCCAGCAGTTTAAGATGGACAGGGAAGGATGAGCAGTTCTTC.

The chain couples TRBV30 to TRBJ2-5; 10 positions match TRBD1. The trim removed 7 bases at V and 2 bases at J, leaving 10 bases unmatched. CDR3 length: 15 residues. CDR1 GTSNPN and CDR2 SVGIG come from the germline V gene (reference sequence). The CDR3 reads CASEPGQGKQETQYF. The CDR3 DNA sequence: TGTGCCTCCGAGCCGGGACAGGGGAAACAAGAGACCCAGTACTTC.

The rearrangement joins TRBV12-3 or TRBV12-4 to TRBJ2-7; the D is unclear. The germline V and J ends were trimmed by 2 bases and 6 bases, with 11 bases remaining between them. CDR3 length equals 13 residues. The CDR3 DNA reads TGTGCCAGCAGTTTAAGGACGTCGCTCGAGCAGTACGTC. Translating gives CASSLRTSLEQYV.

This clonotype turned up a few times. The CDR3 nucleotides read TGCGCCAGCAGCTTGGCGGGACAGAGGGAGGCTTTCTTT. It translates to CASSLAGQREAFF. The genes are TRBV5-1 and TRBJ1-1; the match to TRBD1 covers 7 bases. The CDR3 runs 13 residues. Losses at the gene ends were 0 bases for V and 11 bases for J; bases not matched to a gene: 7. Germline CDR1 is SGHRS and CDR2 is YFSETQ.

The chain combines TRBV6-1 with TRBJ1-5, with TRBD1 matching 8 bases. V lost 4 bases to trimming and J lost 5 bases; unmatched junction nucleotides: 13. The CDR3 totals 17 residues. Per germline, CDR1 MNHNS and CDR2 SASEGT. In nucleotides, the CDR3 is TGTGCCAGCAGTGCAATTCGGTCGGACAGGGAATATCAGCCCCAGCATTTT. Translation gives CASSAIRSDREYQPQHF.